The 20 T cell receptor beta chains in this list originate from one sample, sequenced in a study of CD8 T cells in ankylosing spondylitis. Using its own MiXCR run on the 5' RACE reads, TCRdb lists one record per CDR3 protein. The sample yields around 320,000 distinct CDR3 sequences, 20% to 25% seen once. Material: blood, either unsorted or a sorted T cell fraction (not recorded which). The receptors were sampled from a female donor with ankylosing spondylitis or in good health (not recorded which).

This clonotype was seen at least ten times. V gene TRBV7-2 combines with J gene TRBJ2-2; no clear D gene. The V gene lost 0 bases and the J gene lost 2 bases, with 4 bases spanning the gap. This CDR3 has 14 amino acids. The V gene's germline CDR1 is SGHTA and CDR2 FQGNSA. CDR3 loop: CASSLAPNTGELFF. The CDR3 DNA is TGTGCCAGCAGCTTAGCGCCTAACACCGGGGAGCTGTTTTTT.

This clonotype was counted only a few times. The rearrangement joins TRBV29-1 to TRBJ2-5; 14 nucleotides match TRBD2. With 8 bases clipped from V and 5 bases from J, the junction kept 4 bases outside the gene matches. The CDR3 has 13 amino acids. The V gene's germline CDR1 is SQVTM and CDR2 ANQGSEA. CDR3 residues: CSLRTSGRETQYF. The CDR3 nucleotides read TGCAGCCTCCGGACTAGCGGGAGGGAGACCCAGTACTTC.

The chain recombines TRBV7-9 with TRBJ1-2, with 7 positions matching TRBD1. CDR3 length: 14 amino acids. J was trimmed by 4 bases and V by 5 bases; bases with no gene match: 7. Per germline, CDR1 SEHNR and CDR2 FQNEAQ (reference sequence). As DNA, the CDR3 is TGTGCCAGCAGCCCCGGAGGGGGCGGCTATGGCTACACCTTC. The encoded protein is CASSPGGGGYGYTF.

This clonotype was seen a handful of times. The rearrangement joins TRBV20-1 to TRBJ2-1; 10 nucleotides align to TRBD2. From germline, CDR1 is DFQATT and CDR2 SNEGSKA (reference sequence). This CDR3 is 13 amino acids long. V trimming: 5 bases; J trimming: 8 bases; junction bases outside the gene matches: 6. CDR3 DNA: TGCAGTGCTGTTACTAGCGGGACGGATGAGCAGTTCTTC. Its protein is CSAVTSGTDEQFF.

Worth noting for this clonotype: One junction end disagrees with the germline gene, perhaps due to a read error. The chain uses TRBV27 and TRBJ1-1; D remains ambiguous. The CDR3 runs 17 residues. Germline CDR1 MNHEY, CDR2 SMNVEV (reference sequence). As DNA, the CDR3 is TGTGCGAGCAGTAAGGTGAAGGGTTGGATAAGGGACACTGAAGCTTTCTTT. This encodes CASSKVKGWIRDTEAFF.

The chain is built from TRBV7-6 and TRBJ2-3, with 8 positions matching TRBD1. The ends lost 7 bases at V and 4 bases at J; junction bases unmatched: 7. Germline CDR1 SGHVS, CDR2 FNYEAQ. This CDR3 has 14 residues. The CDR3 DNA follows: TGTGCCAGCACCAGACAGGGGAGGTCAGATACGCAGTATTTT. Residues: CASTRQGRSDTQYF.

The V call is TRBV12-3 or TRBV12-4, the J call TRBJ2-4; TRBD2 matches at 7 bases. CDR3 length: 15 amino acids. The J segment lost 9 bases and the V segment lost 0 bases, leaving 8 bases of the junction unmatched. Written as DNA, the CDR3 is TGTGCCAGCAGTTTAGCGCGGACTAGTCAGCGCATTCAGTACTTC. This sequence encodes CASSLARTSQRIQYF.

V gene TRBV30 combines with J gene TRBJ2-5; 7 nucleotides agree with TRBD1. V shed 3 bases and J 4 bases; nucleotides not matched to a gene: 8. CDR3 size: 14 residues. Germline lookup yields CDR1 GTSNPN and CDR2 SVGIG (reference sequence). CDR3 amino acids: CAWSSGGDGETQYF. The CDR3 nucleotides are TGTGCCTGGAGCTCAGGGGGTGATGGAGAGACCCAGTACTTC. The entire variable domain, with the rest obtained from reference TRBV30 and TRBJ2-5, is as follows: SQTIHQWPATLVQPVGSPLSLECTVEGTSNPNLYWYRQAAGRGLQLLFYSVGIGQISSEVPQNLSASRPQDRQFILSSKKLLLSDSGFYLCAWSSGGDGETQYFGPGTRLLVL.

The DNA for the CDR3 is TGTGCTAGTGGTTTGGTACTGGGACTGGACCCCTACGAGCAGTACTTC. The encoded protein is CASGLVLGLDPYEQYF. The chain uses TRBV12-5 and TRBJ2-7; maybe TRBD2 (6 bases). The V gene lost 0 bases and the J gene lost 2 bases, with 14 bases spanning the gap. CDR3 size: 16 residues. The germline gives CDR1 LGHNT, CDR2 FRNRAP.

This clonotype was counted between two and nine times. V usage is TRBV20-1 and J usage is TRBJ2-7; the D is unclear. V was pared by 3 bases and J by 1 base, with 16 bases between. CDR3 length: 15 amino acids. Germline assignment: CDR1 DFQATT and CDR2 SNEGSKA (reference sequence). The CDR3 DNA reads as TGCAGTGCTAGTGACCAAGGAGATCGGTCCTACGAGCAGTACTTC. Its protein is CSASDQGDRSYEQYF.

CDR3 sequence: CASSPRLGLRHTDTQYF. The CDR3 DNA sequence: TGCGCCAGCAGCCCTAGGTTAGGGTTGAGGCACACAGATACGCAGTATTTT. This chain connects TRBV4-3 to TRBJ2-3, with no clear D. The V gene's germline CDR1 is LGHNA and CDR2 YSLEER. The CDR3 totals 17 residues. V was shortened by 4 bases and J by 2 bases, with 19 bases between the two germline ends.

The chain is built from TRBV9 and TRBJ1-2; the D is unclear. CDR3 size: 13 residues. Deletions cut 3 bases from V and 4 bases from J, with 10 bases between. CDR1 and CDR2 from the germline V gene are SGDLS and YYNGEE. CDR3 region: CASSGRSSYGYTF. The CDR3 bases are TGTGCCAGCAGCGGGAGGAGTTCCTATGGCTACACCTTC.

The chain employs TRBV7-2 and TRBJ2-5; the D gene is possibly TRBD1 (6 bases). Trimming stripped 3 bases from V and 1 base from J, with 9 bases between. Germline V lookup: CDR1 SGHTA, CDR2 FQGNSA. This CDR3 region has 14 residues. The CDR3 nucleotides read TGTGCCAGCAGCTTGGACAGTCGCCAAGAGACCCAGTACTTC. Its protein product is CASSLDSRQETQYF.

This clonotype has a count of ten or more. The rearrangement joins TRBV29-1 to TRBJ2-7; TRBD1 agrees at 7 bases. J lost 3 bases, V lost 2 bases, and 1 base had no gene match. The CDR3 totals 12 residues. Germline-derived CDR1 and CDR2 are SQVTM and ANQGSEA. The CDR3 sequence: CSVERDSYEQYF. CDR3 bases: TGCAGCGTTGAAAGGGACAGCTACGAGCAGTACTTC.

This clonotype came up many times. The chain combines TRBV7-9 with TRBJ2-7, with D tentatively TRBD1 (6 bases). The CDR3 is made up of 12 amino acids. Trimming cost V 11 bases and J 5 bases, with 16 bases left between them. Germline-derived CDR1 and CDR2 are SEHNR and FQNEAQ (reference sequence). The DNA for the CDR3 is TGTGCCCGCCCCGGGACACAAAACGAGCAGTACTTC. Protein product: CARPGTQNEQYF.

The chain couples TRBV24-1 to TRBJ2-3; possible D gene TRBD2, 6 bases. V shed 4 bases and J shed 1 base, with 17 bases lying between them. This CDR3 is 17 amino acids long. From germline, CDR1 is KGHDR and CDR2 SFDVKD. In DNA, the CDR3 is TGTGCCACCAGTGACCCCAAAGGGAGGAAAGGCACAGATACGCAGTATTTT. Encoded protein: CATSDPKGRKGTDTQYF.

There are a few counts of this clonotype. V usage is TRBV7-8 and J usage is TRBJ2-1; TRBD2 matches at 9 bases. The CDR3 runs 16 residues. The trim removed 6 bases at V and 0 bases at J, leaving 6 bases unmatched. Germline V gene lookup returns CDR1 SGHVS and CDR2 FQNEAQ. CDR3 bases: TGTGCCAGCAGTCGCGGGAGGGCCGGCTCCTACAATGAGCAGTTCTTC. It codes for CASSRGRAGSYNEQFF.

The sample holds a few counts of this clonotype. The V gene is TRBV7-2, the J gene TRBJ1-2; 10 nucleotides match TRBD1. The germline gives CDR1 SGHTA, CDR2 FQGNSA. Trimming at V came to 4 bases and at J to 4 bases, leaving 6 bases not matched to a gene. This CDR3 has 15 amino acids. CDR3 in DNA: TGTGCCAGCAGCTCCCCGGGACAGGGGACCTATGGCTACACCTTC. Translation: CASSSPGQGTYGYTF.

Here the CDR3 DNA reads TGCAGCGTTGAAGATCGGGCAGGTGGTCGCTACGAGCAGTACTTC. Its translation is CSVEDRAGGRYEQYF. This rearrangement joins TRBV29-1 to TRBJ2-7; D not certain. Germline CDR1 SQVTM, CDR2 ANQGSEA. V lost 0 bases, J lost 3 bases, and 15 bases lay in between. The CDR3 spans 15 residues.

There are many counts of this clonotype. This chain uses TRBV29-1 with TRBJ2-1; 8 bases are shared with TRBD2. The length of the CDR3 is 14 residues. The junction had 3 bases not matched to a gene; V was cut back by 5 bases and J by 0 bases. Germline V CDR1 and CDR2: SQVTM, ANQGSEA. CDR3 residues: CSVSGTSSYNEQFF. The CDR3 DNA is TGCAGCGTTAGTGGGACTAGCTCCTACAATGAGCAGTTCTTC.